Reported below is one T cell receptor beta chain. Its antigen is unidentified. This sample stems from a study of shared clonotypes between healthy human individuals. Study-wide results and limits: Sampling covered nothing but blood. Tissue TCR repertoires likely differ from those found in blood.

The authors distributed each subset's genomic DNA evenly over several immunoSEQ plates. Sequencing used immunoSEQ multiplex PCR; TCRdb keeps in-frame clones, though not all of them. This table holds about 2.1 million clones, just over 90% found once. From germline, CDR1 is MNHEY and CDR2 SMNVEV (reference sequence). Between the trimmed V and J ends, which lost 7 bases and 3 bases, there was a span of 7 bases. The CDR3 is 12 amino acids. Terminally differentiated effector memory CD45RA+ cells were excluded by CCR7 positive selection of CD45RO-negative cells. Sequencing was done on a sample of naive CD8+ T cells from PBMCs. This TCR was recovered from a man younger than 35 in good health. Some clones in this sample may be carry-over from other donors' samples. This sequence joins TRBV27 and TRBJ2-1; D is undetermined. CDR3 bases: TGTGCCAGCACTTCCAACTACAATGAGCAGTTCTTC. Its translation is CASTSNYNEQFF.